This TCR beta chain was sequenced in a study of blood T cells in healthy people across ages. For the second PCR, which ran for about 7 to 11 cycles, a sample-barcoded 5' primer and a J-beta primer mix were used. Unique molecular identifiers of 12 random nucleotides labeled each cDNA. TCRdb re-derived calls from the 5' RACE reads in MiXCR, one entry per CDR3 protein. The sample records some 1.5 million distinct CDR3 sequences, roughly 30% being singletons. V was clipped by 4 bases and J by 4 bases; unmatched bases: 10. The CDR3 has 18 residues. The chain uses TRBV12-3 or TRBV12-4 and TRBJ2-3; TRBD2 agrees at 14 bases. Sample: blood. This sequence originates from a young woman in good health. This CDR3 reads CASSSLTSGGEGADTQYF. Written as DNA, the CDR3 is TGTGCCAGCAGTTCCCTGACTAGCGGGGGGGAGGGTGCAGATACGCAGTATTTT.